The subject of this entry is one T cell receptor beta chain. V lost 1 base and J 2 bases, leaving 12 bases between the germline ends. Germline CDR1 and CDR2: LGHDT and YNNKEL (reference sequence). The CDR3 has 15 amino acids. These data come from a study of blood T cell repertoires in COVID-19. Study in general: Sample material is recorded as cDNA or gDNA derived from T cells, B-cell-depleted T cells, or PBMCs.

In the authors' methods: How many nucleated cells were present was estimated from reference gene primer amplification. Clones were sequenced by immunoSEQ multiplex PCR, and TCRdb holds only the in-frame ones, with some missing. V and J calls and clone size are those listed in that table; D and trimming were worked out from the DNA. Of tens of thousands of clones in the sample, roughly nine tenths are singletons; the top ten hold 1.5% to 2%. The source is a woman aged 45-59 years in a cohort sampled during active COVID-19. The sample taken for sequencing was peripheral blood. The chain carries TRBV3-1 (or the pseudogene TRBV3-2) and TRBJ2-7; no definite D call. The CDR3 loop reads CASSQADRGPYEQYF. The CDR3 DNA sequence: TGTGCCAGCAGCCAAGCGGATCGCGGTCCCTACGAGCAGTACTTC.